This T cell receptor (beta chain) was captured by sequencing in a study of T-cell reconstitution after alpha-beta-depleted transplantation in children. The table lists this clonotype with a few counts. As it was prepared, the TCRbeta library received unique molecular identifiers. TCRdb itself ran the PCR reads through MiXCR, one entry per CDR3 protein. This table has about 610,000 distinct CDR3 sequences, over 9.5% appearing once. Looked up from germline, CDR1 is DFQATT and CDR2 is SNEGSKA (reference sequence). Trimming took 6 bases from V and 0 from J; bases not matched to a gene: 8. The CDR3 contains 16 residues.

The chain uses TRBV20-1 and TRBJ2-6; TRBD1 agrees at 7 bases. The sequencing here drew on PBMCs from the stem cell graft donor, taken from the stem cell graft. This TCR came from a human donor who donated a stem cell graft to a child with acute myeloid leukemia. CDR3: CSAFPGQPSGANVLTF. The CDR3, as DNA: TGCAGTGCATTCCCGGGACAGCCCTCTGGGGCCAACGTCCTGACTTTC.